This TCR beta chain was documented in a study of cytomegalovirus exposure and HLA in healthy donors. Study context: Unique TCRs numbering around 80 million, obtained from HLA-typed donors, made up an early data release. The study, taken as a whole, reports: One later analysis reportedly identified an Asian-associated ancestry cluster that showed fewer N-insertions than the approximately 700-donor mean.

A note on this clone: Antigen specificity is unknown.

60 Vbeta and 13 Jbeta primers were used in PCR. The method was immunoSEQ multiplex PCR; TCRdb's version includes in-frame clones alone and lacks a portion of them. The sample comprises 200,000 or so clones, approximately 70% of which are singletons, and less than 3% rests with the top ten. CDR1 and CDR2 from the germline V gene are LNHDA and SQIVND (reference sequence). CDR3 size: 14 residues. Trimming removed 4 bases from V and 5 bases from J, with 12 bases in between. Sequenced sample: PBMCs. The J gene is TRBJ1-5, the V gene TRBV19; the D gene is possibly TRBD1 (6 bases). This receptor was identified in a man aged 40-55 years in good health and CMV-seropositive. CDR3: CASSKDSTYQPQHF. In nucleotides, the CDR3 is TGTGCCAGTAGTAAGGACAGTACCTATCAGCCCCAGCATTTT.